The 17 T cell receptor beta chains below all came from one sample that was sequenced in a study of Ad26.COV2.S vaccination and SARS-CoV-2 variants (TCRdb year 2021). Preparation of the library involved the immunoSEQ multiplex PCR assay. TCRdb stores this immuneACCESS table with in-frame sequences only. Part of the clones is absent; in the studies checked, under half of the shortfall reflects unresolved V genes, and no reason is known for the rest. For this sample the table gives roughly 320,000 clones, of which 70% to 90% were detected only once. The ten largest make up under 2% of the sample. What this sample's treatment or condition label stands for: about 20 received Ad26.COV2.S at low or high dose, single or two shots; roughly five received placebo; per-sample allocation not given. For vaccine and placebo recipients, repertoires were sequenced using samples collected on day 63 after the first injection.

This material consisted of peripheral blood, taken in a trial of Ad26.COV2.S vaccine versus placebo. The source is a person between 18 and 60 years old who received the Ad26.COV2.S COVID-19 vaccine or a placebo.

The rearrangement links TRBV11-2 to TRBJ1-5, with D possibly being TRBD1 (6 bases). Germline assignment: CDR1 SGHAT and CDR2 FQNNGV. The CDR3 runs to 15 residues. V was trimmed by 0 bases and J by 3 bases, leaving 9 bases between them. CDR3 loop: CASSLDGTSNQPQHF. The CDR3 DNA follows: TGTGCCAGCAGCTTAGATGGGACATCCAATCAGCCCCAGCATTTT. Together with reference TRBV11-2 and TRBJ1-5, the CDR3 gives the full variable domain: EAGVAQSPRYKIIEKRQSVAFWCNPISGHATLYWYQQILGQGPKLLIQFQNNGVVDDSQLPKDRFSAERLKGVDSTLKIQPAKLEDSAVYLCASSLDGTSNQPQHFGDGTRLSIL.

The chain employs TRBV7-2 and TRBJ1-5, with D perhaps TRBD1 (5 bases). This CDR3 comprises 13 residues. V lost 8 bases and J lost 7, with 15 bases in between. From germline, CDR1 is SGHTA and CDR2 FQGNSA. CDR3 residues: CASDQGPSQPQHF. CDR3 nucleotides: TGTGCCAGCGACCAGGGTCCTTCCCAGCCCCAGCATTTT.

The chain is built from TRBV3-1 (or the pseudogene TRBV3-2) and TRBJ1-2, with 7 bases matching TRBD1. There are 14 residues in the CDR3. Germline V gene data show CDR1 as LGHDT and CDR2 as YNNKEL (reference sequence). Germline trimming cut 2 bases from V and 7 bases from J; bases unmatched to any gene: 7. CDR3 loop: CASSQRQGGSGYTF. Here the CDR3 DNA reads TGTGCCAGCAGCCAACGGCAGGGGGGTTCTGGCTACACCTTC.

The chain carries TRBV10-3 and TRBJ2-5, with D unclear. Deletions cut 6 bases from V and 5 bases from J, with 13 bases between. Germline V gene data show CDR1 as ENHRY and CDR2 as SYGVKD. This CDR3 contains 13 residues. CDR3 residues: CAISLGSGETQYF. CDR3 bases: TGTGCCATCAGCCTCGGGTCTGGGGAGACCCAGTACTTC.

This CDR3 is CASSADPRTTGVRDYGYTF. CDR3 nucleotides: TGTGCCAGCAGCGCCGACCCCCGCACCACAGGGGTTAGGGACTATGGCTACACCTTC. The chain uses TRBV9 and TRBJ1-2; the match to TRBD1 covers 7 bases. V trimming: 3 bases; J trimming: 3 bases; junction bases outside the gene matches: 20. The CDR3 is 19 residues long. From germline, CDR1 is SGDLS and CDR2 YYNGEE.

V is TRBV6-1 and J is TRBJ2-1; D unresolved. Germline V lookup: CDR1 MNHNS, CDR2 SASEGT. CDR3 length equals 16 residues. Trimming stripped 0 bases from V and 0 bases from J, with 9 bases between. CDR3 amino acids: CASSEATARSYNEQFF. The CDR3, as DNA: TGTGCCAGCAGTGAAGCCACGGCCCGCTCCTACAATGAGCAGTTCTTC.

There are a few counts of this clone. The rearrangement uses TRBV14 and TRBJ1-6; no firm D call. There are 12 residues in the CDR3. The V and J ends lost 3 bases and 7 bases respectively, with 4 bases between them. Germline lookup yields CDR1 SGHDN and CDR2 FVKESK. The CDR3 region has the DNA TGTGCCAGCAGCCAGACGAATTCACCCCTCCACTTT. This encodes CASSQTNSPLHF.

The chain has TRBV11-2 and TRBJ1-2; D gene uncertain. The CDR3 runs 15 residues. Germline V gene data show CDR1 as SGHAT and CDR2 as FQNNGV. Between the trimmed V and J ends, which lost 0 bases and 8 bases, there was a span of 16 bases. The CDR3 DNA follows: TGTGCCAGCAGCTTAGATCAGGCAGGCCCCCGAGGCTACACCTTC. Translating it yields CASSLDQAGPRGYTF.

As regards this clone: The sample has other DNA sequences that encode this CDR3 too. The chain combines TRBV7-2 with TRBJ2-7; tentatively, D is TRBD2 (7 bases). The CDR3 runs 14 residues. Germline V gene sequence: CDR1 SGHTA, CDR2 FQGNSA. V lost 1 base and J lost 2, with 9 bases in between. In DNA form, the CDR3 reads TGTGCCAGCAGCTTAGAGGGGGGGACCTACGAGCAGTACTTC. This codes for CASSLEGGTYEQYF.

The chain joins TRBV3-1 (or the pseudogene TRBV3-2) to TRBJ2-1, with 8 bases that match TRBD2. There are 16 residues in the CDR3. Trimming cost V 1 base and J 7 bases; bases outside gene matches: 9. Germline CDR1 is LGHDT and CDR2 is YNNKEL (reference sequence). CDR3 nucleotides: TGTGCCAGCAGCCAAGTATCGGGGGGGGCCGGTAATGAGCAGTTCTTC. As protein: CASSQVSGGAGNEQFF.

The V and J genes are TRBV4-1 and TRBJ2-5; 8 nucleotides match TRBD2. Germline V gene lookup returns CDR1 MGHRA and CDR2 YSYEKL. CDR3 length equals 17 residues. Trimming at V came to 1 base and at J to 2 bases, leaving 9 bases not matched to a gene. CDR3 sequence reads: CASSQVSGAGAQETQYF. The CDR3 nucleotides are TGCGCCAGCAGCCAAGTTTCGGGAGCGGGGGCACAAGAGACCCAGTACTTC.

V gene TRBV3-1 (or the pseudogene TRBV3-2) combines with J gene TRBJ1-6; D is perhaps TRBD1 (5 bases). Trimming pared 10 bases from V and 9 bases from J, leaving 13 bases between. The CDR3 has 12 amino acids. Per germline, CDR1 LGHDT and CDR2 YNNKEL (reference sequence). The CDR3 loop reads CATRWGSSPLHF. The CDR3 coding sequence is TGTGCCACCAGGTGGGGGAGTTCACCCCTCCACTTT.

The genes are TRBV30 and TRBJ1-6, with unresolved D. There are 13 residues in the CDR3. V lost 5 bases and J 6 bases, leaving 11 bases between the germline ends. Germline CDR1 and CDR2: GTSNPN and SVGIG (reference sequence). This chain's CDR3 is CAWEVAANSPLHF. The CDR3 nucleotides are TGTGCCTGGGAGGTGGCCGCTAATTCACCCCTCCACTTT.

The chain carries TRBV2 and TRBJ1-1; TRBD1 might be the D (6 bases). The V and J ends lost 7 bases and 3 bases respectively, with 18 bases between them. Looked up from germline, CDR1 is SNHLY and CDR2 is FYNNEI. The CDR3 consists of 15 residues. The chain's CDR3 is CASTLSRGSDTEAFF. Written as DNA, the CDR3 is TGTGCCAGCACTCTAAGCAGGGGCTCGGACACTGAAGCTTTCTTT.

This clone was counted only a few times. The rearrangement uses TRBV4-3 and TRBJ2-5, with D perhaps matching TRBD1 or TRBD2 (6 bases each). This CDR3 is 14 amino acids long. Looked up from germline, CDR1 is LGHNA and CDR2 is YSLEER. V was trimmed by 1 base and J by 5 bases, leaving 11 bases between them. CDR3 amino acids: CASSQVGGHETQYF. As DNA, the CDR3 is TGCGCCAGCAGCCAAGTAGGGGGGCACGAGACCCAGTACTTC.

V is TRBV4-3 and J is TRBJ1-2; a possible D gene is TRBD1 (6 bases). Germline values: CDR1 LGHNA, CDR2 YSLEER. V was clipped by 4 bases and J by 2 bases, with 14 bases between them. The CDR3 totals 15 residues. CDR3 in amino acids: CASSPDEGHNYGYTF. The CDR3 DNA sequence: TGCGCCAGCAGCCCCGACGAGGGACACAACTATGGCTACACCTTC.

Only a few counts were recorded for this clone. The gene calls are TRBV6-5 and TRBJ1-6; D uncertain. Deletions cut 0 bases from V and 9 bases from J, with 12 bases between. CDR3 length: 15 residues. Looked up from germline, CDR1 is MNHEY and CDR2 is SVGAGI. The CDR3 DNA is TGTGCCAGCAGTTACTCGCTCCAGTCAGGTTCACCCCTCCACTTT. Its protein product is CASSYSLQSGSPLHF.